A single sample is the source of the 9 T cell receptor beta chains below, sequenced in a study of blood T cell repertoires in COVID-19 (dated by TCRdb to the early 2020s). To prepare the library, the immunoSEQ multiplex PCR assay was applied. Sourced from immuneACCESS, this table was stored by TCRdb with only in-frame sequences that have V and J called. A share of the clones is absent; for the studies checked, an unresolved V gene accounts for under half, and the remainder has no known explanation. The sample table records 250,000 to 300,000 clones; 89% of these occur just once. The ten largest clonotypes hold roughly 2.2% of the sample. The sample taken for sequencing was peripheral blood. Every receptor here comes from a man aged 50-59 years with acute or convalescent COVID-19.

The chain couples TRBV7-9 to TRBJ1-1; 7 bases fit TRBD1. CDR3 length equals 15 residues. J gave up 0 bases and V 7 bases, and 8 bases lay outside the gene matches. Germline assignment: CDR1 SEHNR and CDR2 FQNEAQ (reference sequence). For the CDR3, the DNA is TGTGCCAGCACCGGGACAGCTAGCATGAACACTGAAGCTTTCTTT. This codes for CASTGTASMNTEAFF.

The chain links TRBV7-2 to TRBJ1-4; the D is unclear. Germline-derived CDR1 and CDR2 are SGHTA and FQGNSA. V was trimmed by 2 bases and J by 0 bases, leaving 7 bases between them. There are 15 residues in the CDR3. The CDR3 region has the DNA TGTGCCAGCAGCTTACAGAAATCAACTAATGAAAAACTGTTTTTT. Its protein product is CASSLQKSTNEKLFF.

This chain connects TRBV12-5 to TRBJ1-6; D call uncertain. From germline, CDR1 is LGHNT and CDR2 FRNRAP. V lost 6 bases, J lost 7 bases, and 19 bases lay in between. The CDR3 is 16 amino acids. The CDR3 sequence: CASGDKPGGLNSPLHF. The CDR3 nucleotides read TGTGCTAGTGGCGACAAACCGGGAGGTCTGAATTCACCCCTCCACTTT.

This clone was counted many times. The CDR3 protein is CASSQGQFIPTGELFF. CDR3 nucleotide sequence: TGCGCCAGCAGCCAAGGGCAGTTTATCCCCACCGGGGAGCTGTTTTTT. The chain uses TRBV4-1 and TRBJ2-2; no clear D gene. The CDR3 is 16 residues long. Germline V gene data show CDR1 as MGHRA and CDR2 as YSYEKL. The V end was cut by 1 base, the J end by 4 bases, with 13 bases between.

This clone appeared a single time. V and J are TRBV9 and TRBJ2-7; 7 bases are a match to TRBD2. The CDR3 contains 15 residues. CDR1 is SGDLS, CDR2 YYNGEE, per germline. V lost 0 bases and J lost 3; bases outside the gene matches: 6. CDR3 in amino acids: CASSVEPGGIYEQYF. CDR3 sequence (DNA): TGTGCCAGCAGCGTAGAACCGGGGGGAATCTACGAGCAGTACTTC.

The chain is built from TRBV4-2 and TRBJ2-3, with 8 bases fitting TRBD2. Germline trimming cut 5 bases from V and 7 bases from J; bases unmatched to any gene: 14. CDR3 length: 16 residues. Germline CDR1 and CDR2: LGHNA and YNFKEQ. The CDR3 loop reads CASSTRGAGGKYTQYF. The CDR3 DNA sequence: TGTGCCAGCAGCACGCGAGGTGCGGGGGGTAAATATACGCAGTATTTT.

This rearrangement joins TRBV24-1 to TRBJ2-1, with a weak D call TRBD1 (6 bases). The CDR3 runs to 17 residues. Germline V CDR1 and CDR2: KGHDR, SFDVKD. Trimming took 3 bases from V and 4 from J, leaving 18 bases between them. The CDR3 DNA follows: TGTGCCACCAGTGATCCACGACAAGGGGGACCATACAATGAGCAGTTCTTC. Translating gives CATSDPRQGGPYNEQFF.

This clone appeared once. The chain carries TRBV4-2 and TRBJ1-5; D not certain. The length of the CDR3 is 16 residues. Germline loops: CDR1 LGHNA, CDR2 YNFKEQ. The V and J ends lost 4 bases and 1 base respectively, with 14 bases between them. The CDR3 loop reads CASSPRAGSSNQPQHF. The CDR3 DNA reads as TGTGCCAGCAGCCCCCGGGCGGGGTCCAGCAATCAGCCCCAGCATTTT.

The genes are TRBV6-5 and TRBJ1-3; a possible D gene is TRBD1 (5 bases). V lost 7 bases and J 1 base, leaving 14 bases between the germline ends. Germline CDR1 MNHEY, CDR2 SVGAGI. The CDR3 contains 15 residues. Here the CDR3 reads CASTRGGFSGNTIYF. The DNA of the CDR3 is TGTGCCAGCACTCGCGGGGGGTTTTCTGGAAACACCATATATTTT.